The clone carrying this T cell receptor (beta chain) occurred many times. Its antigen is unknown. Germline is not matched at one junction end, which may reflect a read error. It was with previously described methods and listed TCR primers that bulk TCR libraries were made. TCRdb fed the PCR reads into MiXCR, producing one record per CDR3 protein. The sample has about 510,000 distinct CDR3 sequences, 20% to 25% seen once. The data originate from a study of molecular identifiers for immune sequencing clone quantification. Study conclusions and caveats: In naive cells, under 1% of molecules belonged to clones above 20 RNA copies, against over 97% in effector cells.

From germline, CDR1 is KGHSH and CDR2 LQKENI. This CDR3 contains 13 residues. Sequencing was performed on naive CD8+ T cells from blood, with Jurkat cell RNA spiked in. The subset here: FACS-sorted CD8+CD4-CCR7+CD45RA+ naive T cells. The receptor comes from a human donor in good health. Some libraries in this study had Jurkat cell RNA spiked in. The chain couples TRBV18 to TRBJ1-2, with 7 bases that match TRBD1. The CDR3: CASSPWSGQEVFF. The CDR3 DNA follows: TGTGCCAGCTCACCTTGGAGCGGACAGGAGGTTTTCTTC. The entire variable domain, with the rest obtained from reference TRBV18 and TRBJ1-2, is as follows: NAGVMQNPRHLVRRRGQEARLRCSPMKGHSHVYWYRQLPEEGLKFMVYLQKENIIDESGMPKERFSAEFPKEGPSILRIQQVVRGDSAAYFCASSPWSGQEVFFGSGTRLTVV.